This T cell receptor beta chain was obtained from a study of neurological immune-mediated disorders. TCRdb called the 5' RACE reads again in MiXCR, with one record for every CDR3 protein. The sample yields roughly 76,000 distinct CDR3 sequences, more than 3% seen once. This clonotype was seen at least ten times. Germline lookup yields CDR1 LNHDA and CDR2 SQIVND (reference sequence). Trimming shortened V by 3 bases and J by 8 bases, and 14 bases separated the two germline ends. The length of the CDR3 is 14 residues. The sequence derives from a woman between 45 and 65 years old with multiple sclerosis. This chain joins TRBV19 and TRBJ2-1; D not resolved. The specimen sequenced was PBMCs. CDR3 residues: CASSISGFKDEQFF. CDR3 sequence (DNA): TGTGCCAGTAGTATCTCCGGGTTCAAGGATGAGCAGTTCTTC.